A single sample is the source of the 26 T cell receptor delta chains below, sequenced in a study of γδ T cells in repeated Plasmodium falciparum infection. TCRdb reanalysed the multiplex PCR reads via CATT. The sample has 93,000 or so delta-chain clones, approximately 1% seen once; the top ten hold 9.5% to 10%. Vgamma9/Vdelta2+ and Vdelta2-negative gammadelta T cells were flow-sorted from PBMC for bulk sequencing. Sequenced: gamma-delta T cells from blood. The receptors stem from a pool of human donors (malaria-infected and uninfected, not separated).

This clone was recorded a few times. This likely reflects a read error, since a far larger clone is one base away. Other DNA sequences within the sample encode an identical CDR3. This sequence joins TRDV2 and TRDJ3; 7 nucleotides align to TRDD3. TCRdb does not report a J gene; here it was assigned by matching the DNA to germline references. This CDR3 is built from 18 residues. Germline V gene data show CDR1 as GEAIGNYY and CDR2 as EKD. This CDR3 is CACDTGDAHSWDTRQMFF. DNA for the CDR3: TGTGCTTGTGACACGGGGGATGCCCACTCCTGGGACACCCGACAGATGTTTTTC.

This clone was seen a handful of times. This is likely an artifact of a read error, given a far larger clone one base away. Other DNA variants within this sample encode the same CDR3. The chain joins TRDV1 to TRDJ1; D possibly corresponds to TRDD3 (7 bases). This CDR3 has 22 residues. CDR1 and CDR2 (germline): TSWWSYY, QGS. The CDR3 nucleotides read TGTGCTCTCGGGGAATCTCACCTCCTACGAGTTACTGGGGTGGAAGACACCGATAAACTCATCTTT. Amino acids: CALGESHLLRVTGVEDTDKLIF.

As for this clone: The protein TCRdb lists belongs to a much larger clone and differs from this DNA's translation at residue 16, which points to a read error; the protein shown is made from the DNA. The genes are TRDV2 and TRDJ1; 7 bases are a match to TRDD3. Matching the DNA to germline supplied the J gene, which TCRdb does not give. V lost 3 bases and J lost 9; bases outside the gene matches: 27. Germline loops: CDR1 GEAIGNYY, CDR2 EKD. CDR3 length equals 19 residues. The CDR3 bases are TGTGCCTGTGACCTTCTCGCTACTGGGGAGAATGAAGAGGCCGGTGAACTCATCTTT. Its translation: CACDLLATGENEEAGELIF.

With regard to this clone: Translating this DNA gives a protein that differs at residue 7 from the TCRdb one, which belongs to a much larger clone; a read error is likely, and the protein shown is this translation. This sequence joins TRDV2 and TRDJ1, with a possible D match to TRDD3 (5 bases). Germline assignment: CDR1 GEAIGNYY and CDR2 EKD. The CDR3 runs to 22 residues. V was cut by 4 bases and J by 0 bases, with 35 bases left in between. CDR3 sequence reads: CACEQIPGAYWGRGAYTDKLIF. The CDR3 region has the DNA TGTGCCTGTGAACAGATACCGGGAGCATATTGGGGCAGAGGGGCTTACACCGATAAACTCATCTTT.

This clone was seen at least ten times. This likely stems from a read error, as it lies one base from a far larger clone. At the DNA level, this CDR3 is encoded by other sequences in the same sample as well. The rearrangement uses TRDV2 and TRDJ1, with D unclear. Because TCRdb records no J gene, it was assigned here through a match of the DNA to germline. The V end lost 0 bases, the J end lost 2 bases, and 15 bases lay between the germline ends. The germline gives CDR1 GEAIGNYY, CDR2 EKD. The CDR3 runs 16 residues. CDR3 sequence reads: CACDTVLRTGTDKLIF. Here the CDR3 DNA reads TGTGCCTGTGACACCGTCCTCCGTACGGGGACCGATAAACTCATCTTT.

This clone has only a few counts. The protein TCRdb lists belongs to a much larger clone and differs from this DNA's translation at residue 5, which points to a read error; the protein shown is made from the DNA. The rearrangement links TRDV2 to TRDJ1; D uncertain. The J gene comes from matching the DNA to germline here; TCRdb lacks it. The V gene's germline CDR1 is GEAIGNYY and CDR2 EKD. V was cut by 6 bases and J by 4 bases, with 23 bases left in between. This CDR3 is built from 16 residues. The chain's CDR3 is CACNWQNSTEIDKLIF. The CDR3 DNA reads TGTGCCTGTAATTGGCAGAATTCGACGGAGATCGATAAACTCATCTTT.

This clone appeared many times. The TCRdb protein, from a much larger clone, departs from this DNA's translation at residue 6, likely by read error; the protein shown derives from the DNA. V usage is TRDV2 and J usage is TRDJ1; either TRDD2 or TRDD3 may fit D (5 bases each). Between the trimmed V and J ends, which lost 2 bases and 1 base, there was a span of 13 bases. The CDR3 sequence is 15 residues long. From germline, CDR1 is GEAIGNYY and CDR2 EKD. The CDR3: CACDIPGMGTDKLIF. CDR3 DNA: TGTGCCTGTGACATTCCTGGGATGGGCACCGATAAACTCATCTTT.

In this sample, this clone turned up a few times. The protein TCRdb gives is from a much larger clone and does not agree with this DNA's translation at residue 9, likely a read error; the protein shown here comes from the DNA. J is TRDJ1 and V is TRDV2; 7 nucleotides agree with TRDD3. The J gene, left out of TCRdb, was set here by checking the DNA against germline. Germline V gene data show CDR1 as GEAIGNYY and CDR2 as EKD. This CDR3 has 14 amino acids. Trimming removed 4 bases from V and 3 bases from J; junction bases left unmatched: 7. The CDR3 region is CACEGLGSADKLIF. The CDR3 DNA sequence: TGTGCCTGTGAAGGACTGGGGTCGGCCGATAAACTCATCTTT.

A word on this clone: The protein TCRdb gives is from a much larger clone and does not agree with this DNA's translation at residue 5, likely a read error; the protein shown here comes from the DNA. The CDR3 DNA reads as TGTGCCTGTGACGCTCCTGAGAGCTCCTGGGACACCCGACAGATGTTTTTC. It specifies CACDAPESSWDTRQMFF. J is TRDJ3 and V is TRDV2; no firm D call. TCRdb is silent on the J gene; assignment here came from matching the DNA to germline. Germline CDR1 and CDR2: GEAIGNYY and EKD. The length of the CDR3 is 17 residues. Trimming stripped 3 bases from V and 0 bases from J, with 11 bases between.

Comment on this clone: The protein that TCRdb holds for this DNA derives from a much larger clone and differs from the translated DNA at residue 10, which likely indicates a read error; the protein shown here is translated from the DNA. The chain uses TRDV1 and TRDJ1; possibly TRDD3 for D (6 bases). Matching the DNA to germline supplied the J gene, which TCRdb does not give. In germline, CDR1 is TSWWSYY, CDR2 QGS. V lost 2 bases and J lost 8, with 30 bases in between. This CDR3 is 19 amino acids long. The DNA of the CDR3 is TGTGCTCTTGGGGAATGGGGTTTACTTCCGGATACTTCAACTAACAAACTCATCTTT. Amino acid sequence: CALGEWGLLPDTSTNKLIF.

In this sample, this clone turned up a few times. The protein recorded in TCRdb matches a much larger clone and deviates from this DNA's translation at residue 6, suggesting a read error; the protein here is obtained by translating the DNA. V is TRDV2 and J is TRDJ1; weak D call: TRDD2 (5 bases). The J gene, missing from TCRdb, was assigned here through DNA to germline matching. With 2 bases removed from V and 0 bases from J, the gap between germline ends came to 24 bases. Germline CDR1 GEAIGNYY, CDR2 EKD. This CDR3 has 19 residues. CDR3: CACDNPYAAAHKDTDKLIF. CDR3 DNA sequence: TGTGCCTGTGACAACCCCTACGCGGCTGCCCATAAAGACACCGATAAACTCATCTTT.

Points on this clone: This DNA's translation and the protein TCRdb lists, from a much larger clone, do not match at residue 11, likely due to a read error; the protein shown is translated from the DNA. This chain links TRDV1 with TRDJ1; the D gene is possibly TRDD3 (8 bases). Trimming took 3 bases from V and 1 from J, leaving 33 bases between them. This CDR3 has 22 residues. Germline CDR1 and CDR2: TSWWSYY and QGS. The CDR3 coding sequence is TGTGCTCTTGGGGACCTAATTCCTACGTGTTGGGATACGAGGGTTCCCACCGATAAACTCATCTTT. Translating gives CALGDLIPTCWDTRVPTDKLIF.

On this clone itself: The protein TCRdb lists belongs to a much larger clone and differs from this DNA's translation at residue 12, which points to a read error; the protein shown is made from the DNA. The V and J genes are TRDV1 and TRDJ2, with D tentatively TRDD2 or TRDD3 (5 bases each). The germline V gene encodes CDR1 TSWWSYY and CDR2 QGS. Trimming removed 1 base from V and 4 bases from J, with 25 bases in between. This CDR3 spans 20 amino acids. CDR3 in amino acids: CALGEPLLSGICDETAQLFF. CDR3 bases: TGTGCTCTTGGGGAACCTCTCCTAAGTGGGATTTGCGATGAGACAGCACAACTCTTCTTT.

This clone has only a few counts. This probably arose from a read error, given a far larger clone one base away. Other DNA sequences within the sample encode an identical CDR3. CDR3 loop: CACDTVGTGGPKYTDKLIF. The CDR3 DNA reads TGTGCCTGTGACACCGTTGGTACTGGGGGGCCAAAGTACACCGATAAACTCATCTTT. This sequence joins TRDV2 and TRDJ1, with TRDD3 identical over 8 bases. TCRdb records no J gene; here it was assigned by comparing the DNA to germline. From germline, CDR1 is GEAIGNYY and CDR2 EKD. V shed 0 bases and J 0 bases; nucleotides not matched to a gene: 14. The CDR3 is 19 amino acids.

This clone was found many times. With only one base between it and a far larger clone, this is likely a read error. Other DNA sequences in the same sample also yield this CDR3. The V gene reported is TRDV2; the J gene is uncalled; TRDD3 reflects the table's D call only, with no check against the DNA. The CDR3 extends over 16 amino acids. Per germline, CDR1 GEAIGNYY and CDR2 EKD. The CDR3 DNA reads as TGTGCCTGTGACCCCGCTTGGGATGCAGGCACCGATAAGCTCATCTTT. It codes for CACDPAWDAGTDKLIF.

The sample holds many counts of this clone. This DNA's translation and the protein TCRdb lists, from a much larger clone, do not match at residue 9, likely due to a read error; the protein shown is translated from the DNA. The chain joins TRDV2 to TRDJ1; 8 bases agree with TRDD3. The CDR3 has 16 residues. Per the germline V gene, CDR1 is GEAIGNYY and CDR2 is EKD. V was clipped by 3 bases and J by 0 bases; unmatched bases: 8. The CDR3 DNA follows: TGTGCCTGTGACCGACTGGGGGGGAGCTACACCGATAAACTCATCTTT. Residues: CACDRLGGSYTDKLIF.

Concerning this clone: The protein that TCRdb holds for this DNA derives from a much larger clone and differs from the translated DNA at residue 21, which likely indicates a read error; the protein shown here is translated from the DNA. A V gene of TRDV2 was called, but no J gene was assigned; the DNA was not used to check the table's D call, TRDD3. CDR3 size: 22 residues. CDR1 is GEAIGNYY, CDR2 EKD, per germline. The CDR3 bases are TGTGCCTGTGACACAAAGCGGATGCTACTGGGGGATACAGGCCCCTACACCGATAAACTCACCTTT. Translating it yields CACDTKRMLLGDTGPYTDKLTF.

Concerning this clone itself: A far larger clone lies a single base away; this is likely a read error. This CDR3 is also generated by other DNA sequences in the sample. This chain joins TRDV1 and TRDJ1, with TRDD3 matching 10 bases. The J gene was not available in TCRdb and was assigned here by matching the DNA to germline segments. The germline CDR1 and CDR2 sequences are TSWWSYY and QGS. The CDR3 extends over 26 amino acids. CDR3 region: CALGELSLRRTGGFGVLLGYTDKLIF. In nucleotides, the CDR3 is TGTGCTCTCGGGGAACTATCCCTACGCCGTACTGGGGGATTTGGGGTCTTATTGGGTTACACCGATAAACTCATCTTT.

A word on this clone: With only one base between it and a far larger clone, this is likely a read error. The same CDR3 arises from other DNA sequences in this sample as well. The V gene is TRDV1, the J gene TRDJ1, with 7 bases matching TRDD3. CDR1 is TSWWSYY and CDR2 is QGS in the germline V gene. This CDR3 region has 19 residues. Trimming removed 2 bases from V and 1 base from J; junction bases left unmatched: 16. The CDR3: CALGEKIIGILTFTDKLIF. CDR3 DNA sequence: TGTGCTCTTGGGGAAAAAATTATCGGGATACTAACCTTCACCGATAAACTCATCTTT.

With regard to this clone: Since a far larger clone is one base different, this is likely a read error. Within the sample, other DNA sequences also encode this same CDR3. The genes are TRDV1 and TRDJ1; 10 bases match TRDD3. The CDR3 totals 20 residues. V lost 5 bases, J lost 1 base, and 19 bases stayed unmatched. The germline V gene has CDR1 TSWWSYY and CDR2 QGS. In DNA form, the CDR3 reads TGTGCTCTTGGGTGTCCCTCCCTCGGACTTACTGGGGGATGCACCGATAAACTCATCTTT. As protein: CALGCPSLGLTGGCTDKLIF.

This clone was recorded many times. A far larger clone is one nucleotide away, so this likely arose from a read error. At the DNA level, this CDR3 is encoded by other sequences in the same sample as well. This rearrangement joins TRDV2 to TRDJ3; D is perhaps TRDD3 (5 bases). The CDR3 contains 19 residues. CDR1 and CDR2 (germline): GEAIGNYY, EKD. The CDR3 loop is CACDTGGALSSWDTRQMFF. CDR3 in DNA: TGTGCCTGCGACACGGGTGGGGCCCTTAGCTCCTGGGACACCCGACAGATGTTTTTC.

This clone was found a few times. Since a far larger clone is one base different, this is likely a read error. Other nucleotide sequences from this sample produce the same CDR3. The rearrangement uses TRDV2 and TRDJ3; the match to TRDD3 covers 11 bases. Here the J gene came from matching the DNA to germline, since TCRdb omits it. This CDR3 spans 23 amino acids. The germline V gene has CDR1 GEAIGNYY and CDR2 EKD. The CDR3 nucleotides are TGTGCCTGCGACACCGAGGGTGGGGGATACGCATCCCGAAGCTCCTGGGACACCCGACAGATGTTTTTC. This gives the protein CACDTEGGGYASRSSWDTRQMFF.

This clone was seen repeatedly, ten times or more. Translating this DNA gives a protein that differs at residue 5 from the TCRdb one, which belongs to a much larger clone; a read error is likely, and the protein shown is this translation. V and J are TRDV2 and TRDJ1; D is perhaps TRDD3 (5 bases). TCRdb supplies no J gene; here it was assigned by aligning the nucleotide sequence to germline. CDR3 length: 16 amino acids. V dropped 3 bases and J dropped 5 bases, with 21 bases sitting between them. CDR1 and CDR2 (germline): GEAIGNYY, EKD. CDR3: CACDAVDGGRADKLIF. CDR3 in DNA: TGTGCCTGTGACGCCGTCGACGGGGGTAGGGCGGATAAACTCATCTTT.

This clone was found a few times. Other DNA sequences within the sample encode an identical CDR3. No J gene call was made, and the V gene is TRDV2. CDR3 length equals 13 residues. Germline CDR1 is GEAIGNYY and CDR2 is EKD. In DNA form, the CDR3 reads TGTGCCTGTGACTTCCTCAGGGATGATAAACTCATCTTC. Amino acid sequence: CACDFLRDDKLIF.

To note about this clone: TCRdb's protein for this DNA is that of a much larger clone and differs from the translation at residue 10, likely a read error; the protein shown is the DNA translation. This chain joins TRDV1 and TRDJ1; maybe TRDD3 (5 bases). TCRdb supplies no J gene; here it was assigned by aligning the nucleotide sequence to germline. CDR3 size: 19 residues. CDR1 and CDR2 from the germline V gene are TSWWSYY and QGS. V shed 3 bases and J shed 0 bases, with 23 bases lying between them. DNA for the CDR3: TGTGCTCTTGGGGAGACTCTCCGACTGGAGGATCTATACACCGATAAACTCATCTTT. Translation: CALGETLRLEDLYTDKLIF.

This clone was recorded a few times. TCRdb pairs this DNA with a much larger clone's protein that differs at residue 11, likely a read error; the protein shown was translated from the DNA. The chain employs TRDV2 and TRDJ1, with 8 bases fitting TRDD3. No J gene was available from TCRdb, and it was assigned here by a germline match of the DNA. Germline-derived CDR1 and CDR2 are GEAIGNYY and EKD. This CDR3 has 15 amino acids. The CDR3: CACDVLGVYTGKLIF. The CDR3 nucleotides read TGTGCCTGTGACGTACTGGGGGTTTACACCGGTAAACTCATCTTT.